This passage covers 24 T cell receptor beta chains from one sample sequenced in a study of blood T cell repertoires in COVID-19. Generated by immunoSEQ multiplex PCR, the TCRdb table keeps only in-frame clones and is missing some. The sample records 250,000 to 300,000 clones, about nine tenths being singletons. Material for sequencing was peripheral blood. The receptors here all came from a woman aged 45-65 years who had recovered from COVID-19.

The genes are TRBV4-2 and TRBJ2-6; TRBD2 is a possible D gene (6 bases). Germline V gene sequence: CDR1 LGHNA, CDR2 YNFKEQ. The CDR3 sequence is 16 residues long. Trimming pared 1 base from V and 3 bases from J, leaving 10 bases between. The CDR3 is CASSQGAGSGANVLTF. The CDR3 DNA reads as TGTGCCAGCAGCCAAGGGGCGGGAAGTGGGGCCAACGTCCTGACTTTC.

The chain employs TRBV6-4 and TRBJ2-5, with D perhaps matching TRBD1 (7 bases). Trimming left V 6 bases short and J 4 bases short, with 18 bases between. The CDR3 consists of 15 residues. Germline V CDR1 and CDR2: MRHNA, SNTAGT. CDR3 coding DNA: TGTGCCAGCAGCACGACAGGGAGGTTGGGAGAGACCCAGTACTTC. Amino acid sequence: CASSTTGRLGETQYF.

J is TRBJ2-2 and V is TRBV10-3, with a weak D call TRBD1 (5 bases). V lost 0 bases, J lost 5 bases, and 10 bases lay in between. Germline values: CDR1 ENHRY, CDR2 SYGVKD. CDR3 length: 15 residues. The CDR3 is CAISESDPGTGELFF. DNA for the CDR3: TGTGCCATCAGTGAGTCAGACCCAGGGACCGGGGAGCTGTTTTTT.

The CDR3 protein is CASRDTGGSDYGYTF. CDR3 nucleotide sequence: TGTGCCAGCAGAGACACAGGGGGCTCGGACTATGGCTACACCTTC. The gene calls are TRBV9 and TRBJ1-2; 9 bases match TRBD1. V trimming: 5 bases; J trimming: 3 bases; junction bases outside the gene matches: 8. Germline V gives CDR1 SGDLS, CDR2 YYNGEE. The CDR3 is 15 residues long.

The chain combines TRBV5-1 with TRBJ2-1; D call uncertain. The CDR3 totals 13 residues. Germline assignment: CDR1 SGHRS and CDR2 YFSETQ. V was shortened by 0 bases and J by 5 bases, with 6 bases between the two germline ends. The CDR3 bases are TGCGCCAGCAGCTTGGCCGAGGACAATGAGCAGTTCTTC. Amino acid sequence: CASSLAEDNEQFF.

The chain's CDR3 is CASSLPGGRDTQYF. The CDR3 coding sequence is TGTGCCAGCAGCTTACCGGGAGGCAGAGATACGCAGTATTTT. The V and J genes are TRBV11-2 and TRBJ2-3; 7 bases align to TRBD2. V gave up 2 bases and J gave up 5 bases; unmatched junction bases: 4. Germline CDR1 and CDR2: SGHAT and FQNNGV. This CDR3 has 14 residues.

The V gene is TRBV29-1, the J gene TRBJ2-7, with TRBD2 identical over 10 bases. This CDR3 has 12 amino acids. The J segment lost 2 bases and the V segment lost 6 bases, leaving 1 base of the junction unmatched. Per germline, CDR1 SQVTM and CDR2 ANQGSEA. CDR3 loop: CSVLAGAYEQYF. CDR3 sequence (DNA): TGCAGCGTCCTAGCGGGGGCCTACGAGCAGTACTTC.

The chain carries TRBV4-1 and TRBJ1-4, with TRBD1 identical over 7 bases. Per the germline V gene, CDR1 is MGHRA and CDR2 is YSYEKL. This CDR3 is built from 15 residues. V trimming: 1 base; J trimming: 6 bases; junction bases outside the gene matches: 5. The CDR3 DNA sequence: TGCGCCAGCAGCCAAGTAGGTACAGGGGATGAAAAACTGTTTTTT. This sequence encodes CASSQVGTGDEKLFF.

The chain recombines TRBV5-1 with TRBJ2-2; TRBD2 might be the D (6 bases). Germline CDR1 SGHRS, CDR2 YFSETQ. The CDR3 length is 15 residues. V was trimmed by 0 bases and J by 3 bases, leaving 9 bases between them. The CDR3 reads CASSLAGVHTGELFF. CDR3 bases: TGCGCCAGCAGCTTGGCGGGGGTACACACCGGGGAGCTGTTTTTT.

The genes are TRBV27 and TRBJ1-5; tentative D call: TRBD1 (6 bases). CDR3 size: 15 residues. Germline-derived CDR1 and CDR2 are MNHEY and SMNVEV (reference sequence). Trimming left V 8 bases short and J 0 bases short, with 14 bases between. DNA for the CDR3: TGTGCCAGCCGTAGGGGGGGATATAGCAATCAGCCCCAGCATTTT. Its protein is CASRRGGYSNQPQHF.

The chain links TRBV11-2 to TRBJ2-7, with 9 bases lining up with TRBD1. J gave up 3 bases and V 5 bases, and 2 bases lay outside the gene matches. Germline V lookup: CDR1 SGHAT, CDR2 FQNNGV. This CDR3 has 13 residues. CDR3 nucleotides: TGTGCCAGCAGCGCGGGACAGGGCTACGAGCAGTACTTC. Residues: CASSAGQGYEQYF.

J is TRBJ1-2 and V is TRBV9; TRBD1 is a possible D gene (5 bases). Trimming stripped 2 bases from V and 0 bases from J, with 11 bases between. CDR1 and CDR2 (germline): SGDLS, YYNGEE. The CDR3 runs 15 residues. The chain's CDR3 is CASSVQGTANYGYTF. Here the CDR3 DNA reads TGTGCCAGCAGCGTCCAGGGCACAGCTAACTATGGCTACACCTTC.

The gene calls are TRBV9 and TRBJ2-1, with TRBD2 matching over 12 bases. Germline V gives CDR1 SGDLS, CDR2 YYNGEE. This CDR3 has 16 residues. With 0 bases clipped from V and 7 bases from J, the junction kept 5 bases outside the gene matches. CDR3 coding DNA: TGTGCCAGCAGCGTAGTGTGGACTAGCGGGATTAATGAGCAGTTCTTC. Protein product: CASSVVWTSGINEQFF.

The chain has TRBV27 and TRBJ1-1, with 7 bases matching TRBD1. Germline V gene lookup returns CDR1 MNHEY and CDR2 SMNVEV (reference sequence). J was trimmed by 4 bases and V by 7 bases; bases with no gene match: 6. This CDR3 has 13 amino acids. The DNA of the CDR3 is TGTGCCAGCAAAGACAGGGCTCGCACTGAAGCTTTCTTT. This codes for CASKDRARTEAFF.

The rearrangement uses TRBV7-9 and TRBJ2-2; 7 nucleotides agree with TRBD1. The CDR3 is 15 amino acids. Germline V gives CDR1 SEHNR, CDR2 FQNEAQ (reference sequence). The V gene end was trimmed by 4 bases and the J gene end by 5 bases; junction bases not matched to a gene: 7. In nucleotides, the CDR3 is TGTGCCAGCAGCTCTAGGGACAGCTCTACCGGGGAGCTGTTTTTT. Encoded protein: CASSSRDSSTGELFF.

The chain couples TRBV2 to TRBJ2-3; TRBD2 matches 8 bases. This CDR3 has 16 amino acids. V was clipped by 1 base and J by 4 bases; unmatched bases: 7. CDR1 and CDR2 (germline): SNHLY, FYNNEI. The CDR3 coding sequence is TGTGCCAGCAGTGAAGTTTCAGCGGGAGCCTCAGATACGCAGTATTTT. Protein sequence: CASSEVSAGASDTQYF.

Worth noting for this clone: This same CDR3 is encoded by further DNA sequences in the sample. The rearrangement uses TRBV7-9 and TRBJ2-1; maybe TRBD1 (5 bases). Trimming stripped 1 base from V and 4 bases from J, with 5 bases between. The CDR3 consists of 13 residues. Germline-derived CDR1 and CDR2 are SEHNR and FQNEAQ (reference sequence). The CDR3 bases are TGTGCCAGCAGCTTAGGACAGTACAATGAGCAGTTCTTC. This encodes CASSLGQYNEQFF.

The DNA for the CDR3 is TGCGCCAGCAGCCCTTTAGGTCGGGCCGGGGAGCTGTTTTTT. Translating gives CASSPLGRAGELFF. J is TRBJ2-2 and V is TRBV5-1; D not certain. Germline CDR1 and CDR2: SGHRS and YFSETQ. CDR3 size: 14 residues. The V gene lost 4 bases and the J gene lost 6 bases, with 13 bases spanning the gap.

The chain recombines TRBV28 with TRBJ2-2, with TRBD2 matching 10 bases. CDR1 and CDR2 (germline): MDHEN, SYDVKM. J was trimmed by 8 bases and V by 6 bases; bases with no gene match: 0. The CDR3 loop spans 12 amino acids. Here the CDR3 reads CASRTSGGELFF. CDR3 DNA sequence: TGTGCCAGCAGGACTAGCGGGGGGGAGCTGTTTTTT.

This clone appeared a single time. In DNA, the CDR3 is TGTGCCTGGGCCCAGACAGGGTTTATGAACACTGAAGCTTTCTTT. Its translation is CAWAQTGFMNTEAFF. The chain couples TRBV30 to TRBJ1-1; 7 bases agree with TRBD1. Germline CDR1 is GTSNPN and CDR2 is SVGIG (reference sequence). The CDR3 runs 15 residues. J lost 0 bases, V lost 5 bases, and 9 bases had no gene match.

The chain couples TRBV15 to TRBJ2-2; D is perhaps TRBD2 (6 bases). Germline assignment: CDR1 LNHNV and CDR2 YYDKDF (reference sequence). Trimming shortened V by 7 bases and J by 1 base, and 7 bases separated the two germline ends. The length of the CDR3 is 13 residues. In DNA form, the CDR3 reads TGTGCCACCAACGGGGGGAACACCGGGGAGCTGTTTTTT. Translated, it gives CATNGGNTGELFF.

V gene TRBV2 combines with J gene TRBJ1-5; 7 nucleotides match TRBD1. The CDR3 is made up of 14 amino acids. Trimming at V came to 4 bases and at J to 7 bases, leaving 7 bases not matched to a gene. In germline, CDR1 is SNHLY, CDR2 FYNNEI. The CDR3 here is CASSGETGTQPQHF. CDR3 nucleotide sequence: TGTGCCAGCAGTGGTGAGACAGGGACCCAGCCCCAGCATTTT.

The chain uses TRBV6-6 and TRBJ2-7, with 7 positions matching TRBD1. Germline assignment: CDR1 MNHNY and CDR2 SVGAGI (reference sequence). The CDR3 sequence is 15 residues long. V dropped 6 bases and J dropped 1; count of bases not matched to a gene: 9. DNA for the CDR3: TGTGCCAGCAGCCGGGACAGATTTAGATCCTACGAGCAGTACTTC. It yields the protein CASSRDRFRSYEQYF.

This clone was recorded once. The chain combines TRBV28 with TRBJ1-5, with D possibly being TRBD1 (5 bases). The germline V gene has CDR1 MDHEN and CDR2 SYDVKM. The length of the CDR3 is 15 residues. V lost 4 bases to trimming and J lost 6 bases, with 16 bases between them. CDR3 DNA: TGTGCCAGCAGTTCCCAAGGGGTCGTTGGTCAGCCCCAGCATTTT. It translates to CASSSQGVVGQPQHF.